This is a list of T cell receptor beta chains from one sample in a study of shared clonotypes between healthy human individuals. TCRdb's copy holds only in-frame clones and misses some; the assay was immunoSEQ multiplex PCR. The sample lists millions of clones; over 90% were seen once. The sample taken for sequencing was naive CD4+ T cells from PBMCs. The receptors were sampled from a man between 18 and 29 years old in good health. Some clones in this sample may be carry-over from other donors' samples. Each CDR3 is given with its conserved first and last residue. The D gene is left open where the match is weak. Size is stated for part of the rows, as once, few or many counts, or as a class when the clone is expanded.

v_call: TRBV7-2
clone_size: .
d_call: TRBD2
j_call: TRBJ2-3
cdr3_aa: CASSLVASGAGGTQYF
cdr3_nt: TGTGCCAGCAGCTTAGTAGCTAGCGGGGCGGGCGGTACGCAGTATTTT

v_call: TRBV11-1
clone_size: .
d_call: .
j_call: TRBJ1-1
cdr3_aa: CASSFPSIWGVNTEAFF
cdr3_nt: TGTGCCAGCAGCTTTCCCTCAATTTGGGGGGTTAACACTGAAGCTTTCTTT

v_call: TRBV28
clone_size: .
d_call: TRBD1
j_call: TRBJ1-2
cdr3_aa: CASSLPGQNYGYTF
cdr3_nt: TGTGCCAGCAGTTTACCGGGACAGAACTATGGCTACACCTTC

v_call: TRBV28
clone_size: .
d_call: .
j_call: TRBJ1-5
cdr3_aa: CASSSTDGQLTQHF
cdr3_nt: TGTGCCAGCAGTTCCACGGACGGTCAGTTGACCCAGCATTTT

v_call: TRBV4-2
clone_size: once
d_call: TRBD1
j_call: TRBJ1-2
cdr3_aa: CASSSRTGNYGYTF
cdr3_nt: TGTGCCAGCAGCTCCCGGACAGGGAACTATGGCTACACCTTC

v_call: TRBV6-5
clone_size: .
d_call: .
j_call: TRBJ1-6
cdr3_aa: CASSYSQGSNSPLHF
cdr3_nt: TGTGCCAGCAGTTACTCTCAGGGGAGTAATTCACCCCTCCACTTT

v_call: TRBV4-1
clone_size: .
d_call: .
j_call: TRBJ2-1
cdr3_aa: CASRPSLGSSYNEQFF
cdr3_nt: TGCGCCAGCAGGCCCTCGCTAGGGAGCTCCTACAATGAGCAGTTCTTC

v_call: TRBV7-9
clone_size: .
d_call: .
j_call: TRBJ2-3
cdr3_aa: CASGRDKSTDTQYF
cdr3_nt: TGTGCCAGTGGCCGGGACAAAAGCACAGATACGCAGTATTTT

v_call: TRBV28
clone_size: .
d_call: .
j_call: TRBJ2-7
cdr3_aa: CASRSTGQPYEQYF
cdr3_nt: TGTGCCAGCAGATCGACCGGACAGCCATACGAGCAGTACTTC

v_call: TRBV27
clone_size: .
d_call: .
j_call: TRBJ1-5
cdr3_aa: CASSSPPGGPQHF
cdr3_nt: TGTGCCAGCAGTTCACCCCCCGGGGGGCCCCAGCATTTT

v_call: TRBV2
clone_size: few
d_call: TRBD1
j_call: TRBJ1-1
cdr3_aa: CASRDRGRNTEAFF
cdr3_nt: TGTGCCAGCAGGGACAGGGGGAGAAACACTGAAGCTTTCTTT

v_call: TRBV7-8
clone_size: .
d_call: .
j_call: TRBJ2-7
cdr3_aa: CASSQTRPGGAGEQYF
cdr3_nt: TGTGCCAGCAGTCAAACAAGACCCGGGGGTGCGGGCGAGCAGTACTTC

v_call: TRBV18
clone_size: .
d_call: .
j_call: TRBJ2-5
cdr3_aa: CASSPIPQETQYF
cdr3_nt: TGTGCCAGCTCACCGATCCCCCAAGAGACCCAGTACTTC

v_call: TRBV5-1
clone_size: .
d_call: TRBD2
j_call: TRBJ2-7
cdr3_aa: CASSLAAGLAYEQYF
cdr3_nt: TGCGCCAGCAGCTTGGCTGCCGGACTAGCCTACGAGCAGTACTTC

v_call: TRBV11-3
clone_size: once
d_call: .
j_call: TRBJ2-5
cdr3_aa: CASSLVSSETQYF
cdr3_nt: TGTGCCAGCAGCTTAGTTTCTTCAGAGACCCAGTACTTC

v_call: TRBV9
clone_size: .
d_call: .
j_call: TRBJ1-1
cdr3_aa: CASSIGGAGISTEAFF
cdr3_nt: TGTGCCAGCAGCATTGGAGGGGCCGGGATTTCCACTGAAGCTTTCTTT

v_call: TRBV5-1
clone_size: .
d_call: TRBD1
j_call: TRBJ2-2
cdr3_aa: CASSLQARGPGELFF
cdr3_nt: TGCGCCAGCAGCTTACAGGCTAGGGGGCCCGGGGAGCTGTTTTTT

v_call: TRBV5-4
clone_size: .
d_call: .
j_call: TRBJ2-2
cdr3_aa: CASTLDTFVGELFF
cdr3_nt: TGTGCCAGCACTCTCGACACCTTCGTCGGGGAGCTGTTTTTT

v_call: TRBV21-1
clone_size: .
d_call: .
j_call: TRBJ2-5
cdr3_aa: CASSKEWRERETQYF
cdr3_nt: TGTGCCAGCAGCAAAGAGTGGCGGGAGAGGGAGACCCAGTACTTC

v_call: TRBV28
clone_size: .
d_call: TRBD1
j_call: TRBJ1-5
cdr3_aa: CASSLGGRGDYQPQHF
cdr3_nt: TGTGCCAGCAGTTTGGGGGGCAGGGGGGACTATCAGCCCCAGCATTTT

v_call: TRBV27
clone_size: .
d_call: .
j_call: TRBJ1-2
cdr3_aa: CASSSRYPLNYGYTF
cdr3_nt: TGTGCCAGCAGTTCGCGGTACCCCTTAAACTATGGCTACACCTTC

v_call: TRBV5-4
clone_size: .
d_call: TRBD2
j_call: TRBJ2-2
cdr3_aa: CASSLGTSGITGELFF
cdr3_nt: TGTGCCAGCAGCTTGGGGACTAGCGGGATCACCGGGGAGCTGTTTTTT

v_call: TRBV7-2
clone_size: .
d_call: TRBD2
j_call: TRBJ2-7
cdr3_aa: CASSFLGAGGTYEQYF
cdr3_nt: TGTGCCAGCAGCTTCCTAGGAGCGGGAGGGACCTACGAGCAGTACTTC

v_call: TRBV9
clone_size: .
d_call: TRBD1
j_call: TRBJ1-5
cdr3_aa: CASSVGTGAGNQPQHF
cdr3_nt: TGTGCCAGCAGCGTCGGGACAGGGGCGGGCAATCAGCCCCAGCATTTT

v_call: TRBV18
clone_size: once
d_call: .
j_call: TRBJ1-5
cdr3_aa: CASSPLALSGSNQPQHF
cdr3_nt: TGTGCCAGCTCACCACTGGCTCTCTCCGGTAGCAATCAGCCCCAGCATTTT

v_call: TRBV6-5
clone_size: .
d_call: .
j_call: TRBJ2-2
cdr3_aa: CASTDHTANTGELFF
cdr3_nt: TGTGCCAGCACGGACCACACAGCGAACACCGGGGAGCTGTTTTTT

v_call: TRBV5-4
clone_size: .
d_call: .
j_call: TRBJ1-1
cdr3_aa: CASSAPGQNTEAFF
cdr3_nt: TGTGCCAGCAGCGCACCGGGGCAGAACACTGAAGCTTTCTTT

v_call: TRBV5-8
clone_size: .
d_call: TRBD2
j_call: TRBJ2-7
cdr3_aa: CASSLESSGRMYEQYF
cdr3_nt: TGTGCCAGCAGCTTGGAGTCTAGCGGGAGGATGTACGAGCAGTACTTC

v_call: TRBV6-6
clone_size: .
d_call: .
j_call: TRBJ1-1
cdr3_aa: CASRPDENTEAFF
cdr3_nt: TGTGCCAGCAGACCCGACGAGAACACTGAAGCTTTCTTT

v_call: TRBV11-2
clone_size: .
d_call: .
j_call: TRBJ2-5
cdr3_aa: CASSSTGGHETQYF
cdr3_nt: TGTGCCAGCAGCTCCACGGGGGGCCACGAGACCCAGTACTTC

v_call: TRBV9
clone_size: once
d_call: TRBD1
j_call: TRBJ1-2
cdr3_aa: CASSVETGYGYTF
cdr3_nt: TGTGCCAGCAGCGTAGAGACAGGGTACGGCTACACCTTC

v_call: TRBV6-1
clone_size: .
d_call: TRBD1
j_call: TRBJ2-3
cdr3_aa: CASSGRDRYTDTQYF
cdr3_nt: TGTGCCAGCAGCGGCAGGGACAGATACACAGATACGCAGTATTTT

v_call: TRBV10-2
clone_size: .
d_call: .
j_call: TRBJ1-4
cdr3_aa: CASRGRPNEKLFF
cdr3_nt: TGCGCCAGCCGGGGTAGGCCTAATGAAAAACTGTTTTTT

v_call: TRBV6-5
clone_size: .
d_call: TRBD1
j_call: TRBJ2-7
cdr3_aa: CASRRDRGLSYEQYF
cdr3_nt: TGTGCCAGCAGAAGAGACAGGGGACTCTCCTACGAGCAGTACTTC

v_call: TRBV7-6
clone_size: .
d_call: .
j_call: TRBJ2-3
cdr3_aa: CASSLGLEDAQYF
cdr3_nt: TGTGCCAGCAGCTTAGGCCTGGAGGATGCGCAGTATTTT

v_call: TRBV10-3
clone_size: .
d_call: .
j_call: TRBJ1-5
cdr3_aa: CAISESGSEFQPQHF
cdr3_nt: TGTGCCATCAGTGAGTCAGGGTCCGAGTTTCAGCCCCAGCATTTT

v_call: TRBV6-5
clone_size: .
d_call: TRBD2
j_call: TRBJ2-2
cdr3_aa: CASSYSALAGAGELFF
cdr3_nt: TGTGCCAGCAGTTACTCAGCACTAGCGGGCGCCGGGGAGCTGTTTTTT

v_call: TRBV5-4
clone_size: .
d_call: .
j_call: TRBJ2-7
cdr3_aa: CASSQDYSSVRGREQYF
cdr3_nt: TGTGCCAGCAGCCAGGACTACAGCAGCGTTCGAGGGCGCGAGCAGTACTTC

v_call: TRBV6-5
clone_size: .
d_call: TRBD2
j_call: TRBJ2-2
cdr3_aa: CASRTSGRGELFF
cdr3_nt: TGTGCCAGCCGGACTAGCGGGCGGGGGGAGCTGTTTTTT

v_call: TRBV2
clone_size: .
d_call: .
j_call: TRBJ1-4
cdr3_aa: CASKLGSSEKLFF
cdr3_nt: TGTGCCAGCAAATTAGGGTCTTCTGAAAAACTGTTTTTT

v_call: TRBV18
clone_size: .
d_call: .
j_call: TRBJ2-5
cdr3_aa: CASSPKRVLGETQYF
cdr3_nt: TGTGCCAGCTCACCCAAAAGGGTTTTGGGGGAGACCCAGTACTTC

v_call: TRBV4-3
clone_size: .
d_call: TRBD2
j_call: TRBJ2-1
cdr3_aa: CASSRKTSASGSNEQFF
cdr3_nt: TGCGCCAGCAGCCGAAAAACTTCGGCTAGCGGGAGTAATGAGCAGTTCTTC

v_call: TRBV7-2
clone_size: .
d_call: TRBD2
j_call: TRBJ2-7
cdr3_aa: CASSLYGTDPGGTKQYF
cdr3_nt: TGTGCCAGCAGCTTATACGGGACCGATCCTGGCGGGACTAAGCAGTACTTC

v_call: TRBV6-5
clone_size: once
d_call: TRBD1
j_call: TRBJ2-7
cdr3_aa: CASSFRDRGYEQYF
cdr3_nt: TGTGCCAGCAGTTTCCGGGACAGGGGTTACGAGCAGTACTTC

v_call: TRBV19
clone_size: .
d_call: .
j_call: TRBJ1-1
cdr3_aa: CASSLVLGDTEAFF
cdr3_nt: TGTGCCAGTAGTCTCGTCCTTGGAGACACTGAAGCTTTCTTT

v_call: TRBV28
clone_size: .
d_call: .
j_call: TRBJ1-2
cdr3_aa: CASSLNLVGGLDGYTF
cdr3_nt: TGTGCCAGCAGTTTAAATTTAGTTGGGGGCCTAGATGGCTACACCTTC

v_call: TRBV6-1
clone_size: once
d_call: TRBD1
j_call: TRBJ2-7
cdr3_aa: CASGDRAYEQYF
cdr3_nt: TGTGCCAGTGGGGACAGGGCTTACGAGCAGTACTTC

v_call: TRBV30
clone_size: .
d_call: .
j_call: TRBJ1-2
cdr3_aa: CAWSVRDWRGGYTF
cdr3_nt: TGTGCCTGGAGTGTAAGGGACTGGCGGGGTGGCTACACCTTC

v_call: TRBV7-2
clone_size: .
d_call: .
j_call: TRBJ2-1
cdr3_aa: CASGGRESYNEQFF
cdr3_nt: TGTGCCAGCGGCGGACGAGAGTCCTACAATGAGCAGTTCTTC

v_call: TRBV4-2
clone_size: .
d_call: TRBD2
j_call: TRBJ2-3
cdr3_aa: CASSLGPGGTSSTDTQYF
cdr3_nt: TGTGCCAGCAGCCTCGGACCGGGAGGGACTTCGAGCACAGATACGCAGTATTTT

v_call: TRBV7-2
clone_size: .
d_call: TRBD1
j_call: TRBJ1-4
cdr3_aa: CASSPGQAFEKLFF
cdr3_nt: TGTGCCAGCAGCCCGGGACAGGCTTTTGAAAAACTGTTTTTT

v_call: TRBV5-1
clone_size: .
d_call: TRBD2
j_call: TRBJ2-5
cdr3_aa: CASSLALAGGLTQYF
cdr3_nt: TGCGCCAGCAGCTTGGCTTTAGCGGGAGGTCTGACCCAGTACTTC

v_call: TRBV14
clone_size: .
d_call: TRBD1
j_call: TRBJ2-3
cdr3_aa: CAASWTGGTDTQYF
cdr3_nt: TGTGCCGCCTCTTGGACAGGGGGCACAGATACGCAGTATTTT

v_call: TRBV5-1
clone_size: .
d_call: .
j_call: TRBJ1-1
cdr3_aa: CASSFSLMNTEAFF
cdr3_nt: TGCGCCAGCAGCTTTTCACTTATGAACACTGAAGCTTTCTTT

v_call: TRBV7-9
clone_size: once
d_call: TRBD2
j_call: TRBJ2-3
cdr3_aa: CASSLLAGGITDTQYF
cdr3_nt: TGTGCCAGCAGCTTATTAGCGGGAGGGATCACAGATACGCAGTATTTT

v_call: TRBV28
clone_size: .
d_call: TRBD2
j_call: TRBJ2-1
cdr3_aa: CASSYHWTSGVLEAYEQFF
cdr3_nt: TGTGCCAGCAGTTATCATTGGACTAGCGGGGTCCTCGAAGCTTATGAGCAGTTCTTC

v_call: TRBV11-2
clone_size: .
d_call: .
j_call: TRBJ1-3
cdr3_aa: CASNPGFGVGNTIYF
cdr3_nt: TGTGCCAGCAACCCCGGCTTTGGGGTTGGAAACACCATATATTTT

v_call: TRBV7-9
clone_size: .
d_call: TRBD2
j_call: TRBJ2-1
cdr3_aa: CASSLVQSGSNEQFF
cdr3_nt: TGTGCCAGCAGCTTAGTTCAGAGCGGGAGCAATGAGCAGTTCTTC

v_call: TRBV4-2
clone_size: .
d_call: TRBD2
j_call: TRBJ2-7
cdr3_aa: CASSQVSGRAPYEQYF
cdr3_nt: TGTGCCAGCAGCCAAGTTAGCGGGAGGGCCCCCTACGAGCAGTACTTC

v_call: TRBV21-1
clone_size: .
d_call: .
j_call: TRBJ2-7
cdr3_aa: CASSAPGQVTNEQYF
cdr3_nt: TGTGCCAGCAGCGCGCCGGGACAGGTTACTAACGAGCAGTACTTC